A single sample gave rise to the 16 T cell receptor beta chains below, sequenced in a study of blood T cell repertoires in COVID-19. Using immunoSEQ multiplex PCR, the repertoire was profiled, and TCRdb retains in-frame clones only, with some absent. The sample contains some 120,000 clones, 90% of which appear only once. The sample was peripheral blood. These receptor sequences come from a middle-aged man with active COVID-19.

This sequence joins TRBV10-2 and TRBJ2-2; 12 nucleotides agree with TRBD2. CDR1 is WSHSY and CDR2 is SAAADI in the germline V gene. The CDR3 is 18 residues long. V lost 5 bases, J lost 2 bases, and 9 bases stayed unmatched. The CDR3 sequence: CASSFPLAGGSNTGELFF. The CDR3 DNA reads TGCGCCAGCAGTTTCCCACTAGCGGGAGGCTCAAACACCGGGGAGCTGTTTTTT.

J is TRBJ2-1 and V is TRBV18; D gene uncertain. Looked up from germline, CDR1 is KGHSH and CDR2 is LQKENI. The length of the CDR3 is 17 residues. The V end lost 5 bases, the J end lost 7 bases, and 24 bases lay between the germline ends. The CDR3 sequence is CASSGNEFAPNGNEQFF. The CDR3, as DNA: TGTGCCAGCTCAGGAAATGAGTTTGCGCCAAACGGGAATGAGCAGTTCTTC.

J is TRBJ1-1 and V is TRBV25-1; maybe TRBD1 (6 bases). This CDR3 comprises 15 residues. The germline V gene has CDR1 MGHDK and CDR2 SYGVNS. Trimming removed 6 bases from V and 1 base from J, with 15 bases in between. The CDR3 DNA sequence: TGTGCCAGCAGAGAGACAGGTCTTCGGAACACTGAAGCTTTCTTT. It codes for CASRETGLRNTEAFF.

The chain recombines TRBV11-3 with TRBJ1-1; TRBD1 might be the D (5 bases). Trimming left V 5 bases short and J 6 bases short, with 13 bases between. Germline CDR1 and CDR2: SGHNT and YENEEA. This CDR3 region has 13 residues. The CDR3 loop is CASSRRGGAEAFF. CDR3 DNA: TGTGCCAGCAGCCGTAGGGGAGGAGCTGAAGCTTTCTTT. Complete variable domain (other parts from reference TRBV11-3 and TRBJ1-1): EAGVVQSPRYKIIEKKQPVAFWCNPISGHNTLYWYLQNLGQGPELLIRYENEEAVDDSQLPKDRFSAERLKGVDSTLKIQPAELGDSAVYLCASSRRGGAEAFFGQGTRLTVV.

The gene calls are TRBV7-9 and TRBJ2-1; the D gene is possibly TRBD2 (5 bases). The V end was cut by 2 bases, the J end by 3 bases, with 11 bases between. CDR3 length equals 15 residues. Germline CDR1 and CDR2: SEHNR and FQNEAQ (reference sequence). CDR3 DNA sequence: TGTGCCAGCAGCTTAACTAGAGTGGTCTACAATGAGCAGTTCTTC. Its translation: CASSLTRVVYNEQFF.

The CDR3 spells CASSLSSASYNEQFF. The CDR3 coding sequence is TGTGCCAGCAGCCTATCTAGCGCCTCCTACAATGAGCAGTTCTTC. This sequence joins TRBV7-8 and TRBJ2-1; a possible D gene is TRBD2 (6 bases). The length of the CDR3 is 15 residues. The V gene lost 5 bases and the J gene lost 0 bases, with 11 bases spanning the gap. The germline V gene has CDR1 SGHVS and CDR2 FQNEAQ.

This clone has a handful of counts. V gene TRBV12-3 or TRBV12-4 combines with J gene TRBJ2-7, with a tentative D call TRBD2 (6 bases). V was shortened by 1 base and J by 6 bases, with 7 bases between the two germline ends. The CDR3 contains 12 residues. DNA for the CDR3: TGTGCCAGCAGTTTAGAGGGAGGCGAGCAGTACGTC. It translates to CASSLEGGEQYV.

This clone was seen more than once but under ten times. This chain joins TRBV5-6 and TRBJ2-3; D remains unclear. Looked up from germline, CDR1 is SGHDT and CDR2 is YYEEEE. CDR3 length: 15 residues. V lost 4 bases and J 1 base, leaving 13 bases between the germline ends. The CDR3 nucleotides are TGTGCCAGCAGCCGCCTCCCCGGAGGCACAGATACGCAGTATTTT. It encodes CASSRLPGGTDTQYF.

This clone was seen just once. The chain carries TRBV7-9 and TRBJ1-1; D is possibly TRBD1 (5 bases). Trimming pared 3 bases from V and 2 bases from J, leaving 13 bases between. Germline V CDR1 and CDR2: SEHNR, FQNEAQ (reference sequence). The CDR3 spans 15 residues. The CDR3: CASSLEGTRNTEAFF. CDR3 in DNA: TGTGCCAGCAGCTTGGAGGGGACCCGAAACACTGAAGCTTTCTTT. Looking up the rest from reference TRBV7-9 and TRBJ1-1 gives the full variable domain: DTGVSQNPRHKITKRGQNVTFRCDPISEHNRLYWYRQTLGQGPEFLTYFQNEAQLEKSRLLSDRFSAERPKGSFSTLEIQRTEQGDSAMYLCASSLEGTRNTEAFFGQGTRLTVV.

This clone was observed once. This sequence joins TRBV14 and TRBJ2-5; 8 positions match TRBD1. The ends lost 4 bases at V and 4 bases at J; junction bases unmatched: 8. This CDR3 spans 15 amino acids. Germline assignment: CDR1 SGHDN and CDR2 FVKESK. CDR3 in amino acids: CASSLSTGVGETQYF. DNA for the CDR3: TGTGCCAGCAGCCTTTCGACAGGGGTAGGAGAGACCCAGTACTTC.

This chain joins TRBV5-1 and TRBJ2-7; no reliable D call. V was shortened by 0 bases and J by 1 base, with 8 bases between the two germline ends. CDR1 and CDR2 from the germline V gene are SGHRS and YFSETQ. The CDR3 is made up of 14 amino acids. Here the CDR3 DNA reads TGCGCCAGCAGCTTGGCTCACGGGTCCTACGAGCAGTACTTC. This codes for CASSLAHGSYEQYF.

The chain is built from TRBV11-3 and TRBJ2-7; perhaps TRBD2 as D (6 bases). Germline lookup yields CDR1 SGHNT and CDR2 YENEEA. The CDR3 extends over 15 amino acids. V lost 0 bases, J lost 3 bases, and 12 bases lay in between. DNA of the CDR3: TGTGCCAGCAGCTTAGATCTCTGGGGGGACTACGAGCAGTACGTC. Encoded protein: CASSLDLWGDYEQYV.

This rearrangement joins TRBV6-5 to TRBJ1-2; D gene uncertain. The CDR3 has 14 residues. Germline assignment: CDR1 MNHEY and CDR2 SVGAGI. Trimming pared 2 bases from V and 8 bases from J, leaving 15 bases between. The CDR3 loop reads CASSYDGGRRGYTF. The CDR3 DNA follows: TGTGCCAGCAGTTACGACGGAGGGAGGCGAGGCTACACCTTC.

The chain has TRBV6-5 and TRBJ2-5; 11 bases line up with TRBD1. The CDR3 loop spans 14 amino acids. Trimming removed 7 bases from V and 5 bases from J; junction bases left unmatched: 6. The germline V gene has CDR1 MNHEY and CDR2 SVGAGI. CDR3 sequence (DNA): TGTGCCAGCACCTTGGACAGGGGGCGCGAGACCCAGTACTTC. It specifies CASTLDRGRETQYF.

The gene calls are TRBV6-5 and TRBJ1-1; tentatively, D is TRBD1 (5 bases). This CDR3 has 13 residues. The V and J ends lost 2 bases and 5 bases respectively, with 9 bases between them. Germline-derived CDR1 and CDR2 are MNHEY and SVGAGI. The CDR3 nucleotides read TGTGCCAGCAGTTACCAGGGTGTAACTGAAGCTTTCTTT. It is translated as CASSYQGVTEAFF.

The J gene is TRBJ1-2, the V gene TRBV11-3, with 8 bases that match TRBD1. Germline V gives CDR1 SGHNT, CDR2 YENEEA. This CDR3 has 15 residues. V lost 3 bases and J lost 2; bases outside the gene matches: 5. The CDR3 protein is CASSLGGQVNYGYTF. The CDR3 DNA follows: TGTGCCAGCAGCTTGGGGGGACAGGTCAACTATGGCTACACCTTC.